The clone carrying this T cell receptor (beta chain) was counted many times. RNA transcripts served as template for amplifying TCR beta CDR3 sequences. Amplification began with first-round RT-PCR using HTBI primers, then second-round multiplex PCR was performed. TCRdb used MiXCR to reprocess the multiplex PCR reads, holding one entry per CDR3 protein. This table holds 560,000 or so distinct CDR3 sequences, less than 40% found once. The sample belongs to a study of Graves' ophthalmopathy and Graves' hyperthyroidism. The clonotype originates from an adult man with Graves' hyperthyroidism. The sample comprised peripheral blood or thyroid tissue (not recorded which).

In DNA form, the CDR3 reads TGCGCCAGCAGGCGAATCCAGGGATACACTGAAGCTTTCTTT. Its translation is CASRRIQGYTEAFF. J is TRBJ1-1 and V is TRBV5-1, with D maybe TRBD1 (5 bases). Between the trimmed V and J ends, which lost 5 bases and 3 bases, there was a span of 14 bases. The length of the CDR3 is 14 residues. Germline CDR1 and CDR2: SGHRS and YFSETQ.